Listed here is a single T cell receptor (beta chain). V lost 7 bases and J lost 0; bases outside the gene matches: 10. This CDR3 contains 16 residues. The germline V gene encodes CDR1 MDHEN and CDR2 SYDVKM. Treatment specified: around 19 received Ad26.COV2.S at low or high dose, single or two shots; about 5 received placebo; per-sample allocation not given. At day 63 after the first vaccine or placebo injection, samples were drawn. The sample comes from a study of Ad26.COV2.S vaccination and SARS-CoV-2 variants. Profiling relied on immunoSEQ multiplex PCR, and the TCRdb table lists in-frame clones only, not all of them. Among hundreds of thousands of clones listed, about 90% were seen once.

The V and J genes are TRBV28 and TRBJ1-2; 8 bases are shared with TRBD1. Source: peripheral blood, taken in a trial of Ad26.COV2.S vaccine versus placebo. The source is a person aged 18-65 years who received the Ad26.COV2.S COVID-19 vaccine or a placebo. In DNA, the CDR3 is TGTGCCAGCACCTCGACAGGGGACTTCACTAACTATGGCTACACCTTC. The encoded protein is CASTSTGDFTNYGYTF.